This record covers a single T cell receptor (beta chain). Its antigen is as yet unknown. The CDR3 contains 15 residues. V lost 1 base to trimming and J lost 4 bases, with 12 bases between them. Germline V gene data show CDR1 as SGHNT and CDR2 as YYREEE (reference sequence). These data are taken from a study of cytomegalovirus exposure and HLA in healthy donors. General study points: The authors later linked a missense DCLRE1C variant to TCR beta V- and J-gene trimming. Several top significant clusters appeared, in a later analysis, to be linked to common viral pathogens.

The PCR employed 60 Vbeta primers together with 13 Jbeta primers. Data came from immunoSEQ multiplex PCR; TCRdb stores just in-frame clones and leaves some out. The top ten hold 7.5% to 9% of the sample, which has under 200,000 clones, roughly 80% seen once. Sequenced input: PBMCs. The genes are TRBV5-4 and TRBJ1-3, with D hard to call. This TCR came from a male donor in good health and CMV-seropositive. The CDR3 nucleotides are TGTGCCAGCAGCTTGACTGAAACTGCCGGAAACACCATATATTTT. Residues: CASSLTETAGNTIYF.